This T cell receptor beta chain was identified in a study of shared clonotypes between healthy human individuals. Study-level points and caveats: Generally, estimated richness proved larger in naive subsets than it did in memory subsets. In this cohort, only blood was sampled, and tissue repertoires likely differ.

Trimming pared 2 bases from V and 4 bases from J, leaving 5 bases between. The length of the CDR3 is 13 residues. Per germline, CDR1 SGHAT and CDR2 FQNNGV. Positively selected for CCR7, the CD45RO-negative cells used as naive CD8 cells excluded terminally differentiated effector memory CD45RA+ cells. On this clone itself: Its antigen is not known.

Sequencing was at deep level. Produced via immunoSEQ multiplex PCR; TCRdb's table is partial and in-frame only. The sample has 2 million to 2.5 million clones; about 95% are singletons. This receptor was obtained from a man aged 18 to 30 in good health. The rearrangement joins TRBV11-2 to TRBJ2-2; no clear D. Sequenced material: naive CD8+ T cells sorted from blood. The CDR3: CASSLHLTGELFF. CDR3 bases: TGTGCCAGCAGCTTACACCTCACCGGGGAGCTGTTTTTT.